This T cell receptor (beta chain) derives from a study of T-cell reconstitution after alpha-beta-depleted transplantation in children. General study results and limits: Alpha-beta T cells about two months after transplant reportedly derived from several hundred expanded graft clones. T-cell numbers and diversity one year post-transplant derived largely from freshly generated T cells.

The CDR3 totals 16 residues. J was trimmed by 6 bases and V by 3 bases; bases with no gene match: 9. A few counts support this clonotype. Its target is unknown. The TCRbeta library was prepared with unique molecular identifiers. TCRdb recomputed calls from the PCR reads with MiXCR, one row per CDR3 protein. Of roughly 100,000 distinct CDR3 sequences listed, 5% to 6% are singletons. The chain couples TRBV12-3 or TRBV12-4 to TRBJ2-7; 12 bases align to TRBD2. This specimen consisted of PBMCs, mostly from graft donor cells, obtained 60 days after TCRalphabeta/CD19-depleted stem cell transplant. The clonotype was recovered from a female patient younger than 10 who had a stem cell transplant for Fanconi anemia, so the T cells may come from the graft donor. The CDR3 here is CASSFWLAGGPGEQYF. The CDR3 nucleotides read TGTGCCAGCAGTTTCTGGCTAGCGGGAGGGCCTGGCGAGCAGTACTTC.